A selection of T cell receptor beta chains follows, all from one sample in a study of blood T cell repertoires in COVID-19. The repertoire was sequenced with immunoSEQ multiplex PCR; TCRdb's copy has only in-frame clones and lacks some. The sample includes over 250,000 clones, 88% seen only once; the top ten take over 2%. Sequencing input: PBMCs or T cells enriched from blood (not recorded which). These receptors all stem from a woman between 55 and 75 years old in a cohort exposed to, infected with or recovered from COVID-19 (not recorded which). CDR3s include the opening cysteine and the closing phenylalanine or tryptophan. Each record gives: V gene, J gene, D gene, CDR3 DNA, CDR3 protein. D genes are given only for firm matches.

V: TRBV9; J: TRBJ2-2; D: TRBD2; DNA: TGTGCCAGCAGCGAGGGACTAGCGACCGGGGAGCTGTTTTTT; CDR3: CASSEGLATGELFF
V: TRBV7-9; J: TRBJ1-4; D: TRBD1; DNA: TGTGCCAGCAGCCCGGGACAGGATAATGAAAAACTGTTTTTT; CDR3: CASSPGQDNEKLFF
V: TRBV5-4; J: TRBJ1-2; D: .; DNA: TGTGCCAGCAGCCCCGGGACGGAGGGAGGCTACACCTTC; CDR3: CASSPGTEGGYTF
V: TRBV19; J: TRBJ1-5; D: .; DNA: TGTGCCAGTAGTCGACAGGCGAATCAGCCCCAGCATTTT; CDR3: CASSRQANQPQHF
V: TRBV7-2; J: TRBJ2-5; D: TRBD1; DNA: TGTGCCAGCAGCTTAGCGGACAGGGGGGAGACCCAGTACTTC; CDR3: CASSLADRGETQYF
V: TRBV28; J: TRBJ2-7; D: TRBD2; DNA: TGTGCCAGCAGTTTATTAAGGGACTACTACGAGCAGTACTTC; CDR3: CASSLLRDYYEQYF
V: TRBV5-6; J: TRBJ2-7; D: .; DNA: TGTGCCAGCAGCTTGTTAATGGGGGGAGCCGACGAGCAGTACTTC; CDR3: CASSLLMGGADEQYF
V: TRBV7-2; J: TRBJ1-4; D: TRBD1; DNA: TGTGCCAGCAGCTCGTGGGGTCGACAGGGCACAACTAATGAAAAACTGTTTTTT; CDR3: CASSSWGRQGTTNEKLFF
V: TRBV7-6; J: TRBJ2-5; D: TRBD1; DNA: TGTGCCAGCAGCCCTCAGACAGGGGGCGTAGAGACCCAGTACTTC; CDR3: CASSPQTGGVETQYF
V: TRBV5-6; J: TRBJ1-4; D: .; DNA: TGTGCCAGCAGCTGGGAGCGGCCGCGGGTTGAAAAACTGTTTTTT; CDR3: CASSWERPRVEKLFF
V: TRBV10-2; J: TRBJ1-2; D: .; DNA: TGCGCCAGCACCCCCGAGAGGGAGACTGGCTACACCTTC; CDR3: CASTPERETGYTF
V: TRBV28; J: TRBJ2-1; D: TRBD2; DNA: TGTGCCAGCAGTTCCGCTCGTAGCGGGAGGATATCCTACAATGAGCAGTTCTTC; CDR3: CASSSARSGRISYNEQFF
V: TRBV19; J: TRBJ2-5; D: .; DNA: TGTGCCAGTAGTCCCCGTGGAGGGGGCCCCTTACAAGAGACCCAGTACTTC; CDR3: CASSPRGGGPLQETQYF
V: TRBV7-6; J: TRBJ2-7; D: .; DNA: TGTGCCAGCAGCTGGACAGAGAGCTACGAGCAGTACTTC; CDR3: CASSWTESYEQYF
V: TRBV7-3; J: TRBJ2-1; D: TRBD2; DNA: TGTGCCAGCAGCCCTATAGCGGGATCCTACAATGAGCAGTTCTTC; CDR3: CASSPIAGSYNEQFF
V: TRBV30; J: TRBJ2-7; D: .; DNA: TGTGCCTTGGTAAAGCGGGTCGGGTACGAGCAGTACTTC; CDR3: CALVKRVGYEQYF
V: TRBV2; J: TRBJ1-6; D: .; DNA: TGTGCCAGCAGGAGCTCCTATAATTCACCCCTCCACTTT; CDR3: CASRSSYNSPLHF
V: TRBV6-1; J: TRBJ1-4; D: .; DNA: TGTGCCAGCAGTGAAACCTCCGGGGTTCAGGAAAAACTGTTTTTT; CDR3: CASSETSGVQEKLFF
V: TRBV5-5; J: TRBJ2-3; D: TRBD2; DNA: TGTGCCAGCAGCTTGCTAGCGGGAGCCCCGGGCACAGATACGCAGTATTTT; CDR3: CASSLLAGAPGTDTQYF
V: TRBV6-5; J: TRBJ2-7; D: TRBD2; DNA: TGTGCCAGCAATCACCCGCCGGGAGGGACCTACGAGCAGTACTTC; CDR3: CASNHPPGGTYEQYF
V: TRBV7-2; J: TRBJ2-7; D: TRBD2; DNA: TGTGCCAGCAGCTTAGTCAGGACTAGCGGGAGATACGAGCAGTACTTC; CDR3: CASSLVRTSGRYEQYF
V: TRBV6-1; J: TRBJ1-2; D: .; DNA: TGTGCCAGCAGTGAGGGGGGGCTCGACTATGGCTACACCTTC; CDR3: CASSEGGLDYGYTF
V: TRBV19; J: TRBJ2-5; D: TRBD1; DNA: TGTGCCAGTAGTCAGCCGGACAGGGGGCGGGAGACCCAGTACTTC; CDR3: CASSQPDRGRETQYF
V: TRBV12-3/TRBV12-4; J: TRBJ1-1; D: .; DNA: TGTGCCAGCAGTTTGAACGGGGACACTGAAGCTTTCTTT; CDR3: CASSLNGDTEAFF
V: TRBV18; J: TRBJ2-3; D: .; DNA: TGTGCCAGCTCTAAGGGACTGGACACAGATACGCAGTATTTT; CDR3: CASSKGLDTDTQYF
V: TRBV13; J: TRBJ1-1; D: .; DNA: TGTGCCAGCAGCTTAGTAGGCGGGATGAACACTGAAGCTTTCTTT; CDR3: CASSLVGGMNTEAFF
V: TRBV7-2; J: TRBJ2-7; D: TRBD2; DNA: TGTGCCAGCAGCTTCTATAGCGGGAGGGAAAGGAACGAGCAGTACTTC; CDR3: CASSFYSGRERNEQYF